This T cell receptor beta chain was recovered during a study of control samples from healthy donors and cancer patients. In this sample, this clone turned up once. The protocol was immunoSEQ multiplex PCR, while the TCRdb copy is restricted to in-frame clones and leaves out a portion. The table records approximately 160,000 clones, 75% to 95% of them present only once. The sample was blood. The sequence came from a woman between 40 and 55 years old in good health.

This CDR3 is CASSTGTSGTNVDTQYF. CDR3 coding DNA: TGTGCCAGCAGCACCGGGACTAGCGGAACTAATGTGGATACGCAGTATTTT. This chain links TRBV5-5 with TRBJ2-3, with TRBD2 identical over 11 bases. In germline, CDR1 is SGHKS, CDR2 YYEKEE (reference sequence). J lost 6 bases, V lost 4 bases, and 13 bases had no gene match. The CDR3 runs 17 residues.